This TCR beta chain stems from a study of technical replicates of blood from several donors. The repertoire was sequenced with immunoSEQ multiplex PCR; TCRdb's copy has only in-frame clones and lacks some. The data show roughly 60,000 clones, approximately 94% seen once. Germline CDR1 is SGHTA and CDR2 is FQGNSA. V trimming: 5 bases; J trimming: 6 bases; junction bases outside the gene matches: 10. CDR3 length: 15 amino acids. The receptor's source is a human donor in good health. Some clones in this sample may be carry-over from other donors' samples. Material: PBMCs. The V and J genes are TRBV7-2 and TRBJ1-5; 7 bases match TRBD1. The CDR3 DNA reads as TGTGCCAGCAGCCCCGAAGGGACAGCGGGTCAGCCCCAGCATTTT. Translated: CASSPEGTAGQPQHF.